This T cell receptor beta chain was found in a study of siplizumab effects on memory and regulatory T cells. Notes on the study in general: Left unconfirmed was the suppressive function of proliferating Tregs from siplizumab cultures.

Every sample had about 100,000 of its TCR templates assayed. TCRdb keeps only in-frame clones here, not all; method: immunoSEQ multiplex PCR. The sample yields roughly 75,000 clones, 93% seen once. The CDR3 runs to 14 residues. Germline CDR1 SGHRS, CDR2 YFSETQ. Comment on this clone: Its antigen is not known.

The sample taken for sequencing was CD8+ T cells sorted from blood. The sequence derives from a human donor in good health. This chain uses TRBV5-1 with TRBJ2-5; D is uncertain. The closer fit of TRBJ2-7 to the DNA end suggests the J call may be wrong. The CDR3: CASSLEDGDYEQYF. DNA of the CDR3: TGCGCCAGCAGCTTGGAGGACGGAGACTACGAGCAGTACTTC.